The clone carrying this TCR beta chain came up once. As yet, its antigen is unknown. This sample is part of a study of T cells in localized non-small cell lung cancer. Study observations and caveats: Higher blood T cell density tracked longer overall survival. Maximal T cell clonality occurred in uninvolved adjacent lung, with tumor ranking below it.

The CDR3 runs 13 residues. V dropped 5 bases and J dropped 6; count of bases not matched to a gene: 5. Germline values: CDR1 GTSNPN, CDR2 SVGIG (reference sequence). Repertoires were generated with immunoSEQ multiplex PCR, while TCRdb's copy carries only in-frame clones and drops some. This table has over 35,000 clones, around 86% appearing once. Material: peripheral blood mononuclear cells, obtained before any cancer treatment. The clonotype comes from a male donor older than 55 with stage II lung adenocarcinoma. The rearrangement uses TRBV30 and TRBJ2-7, with TRBD1 identical over 12 bases. The CDR3 spells CAWVRGQGAEQYF. CDR3 DNA sequence: TGTGCCTGGGTTAGGGGACAGGGGGCCGAGCAGTACTTC.